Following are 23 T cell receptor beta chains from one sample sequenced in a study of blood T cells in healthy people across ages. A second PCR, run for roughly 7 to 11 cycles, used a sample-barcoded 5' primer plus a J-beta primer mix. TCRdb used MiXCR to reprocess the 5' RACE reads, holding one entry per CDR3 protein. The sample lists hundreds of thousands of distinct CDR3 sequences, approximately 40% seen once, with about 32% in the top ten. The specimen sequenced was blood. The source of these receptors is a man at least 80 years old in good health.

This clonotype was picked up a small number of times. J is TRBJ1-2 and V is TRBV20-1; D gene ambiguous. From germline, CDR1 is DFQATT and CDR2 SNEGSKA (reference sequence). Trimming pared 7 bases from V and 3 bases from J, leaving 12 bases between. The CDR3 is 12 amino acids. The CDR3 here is CSGITADYGYTF. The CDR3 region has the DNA TGCAGTGGCATTACCGCAGACTATGGCTACACCTTC.

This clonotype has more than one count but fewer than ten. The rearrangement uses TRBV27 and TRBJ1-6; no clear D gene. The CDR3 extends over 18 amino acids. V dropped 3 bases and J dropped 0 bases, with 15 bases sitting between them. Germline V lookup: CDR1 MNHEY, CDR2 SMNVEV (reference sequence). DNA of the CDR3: TGTGCCAGCAGTTTTAGGTCGGGCCCGACCTCCTATAATTCACCCCTCCACTTT. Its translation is CASSFRSGPTSYNSPLHF.

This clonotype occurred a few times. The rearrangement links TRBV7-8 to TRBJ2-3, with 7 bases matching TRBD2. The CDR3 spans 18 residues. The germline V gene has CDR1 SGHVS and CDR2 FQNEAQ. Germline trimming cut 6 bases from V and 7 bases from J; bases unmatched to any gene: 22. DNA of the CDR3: TGTGCCAGCAGTTACCTGATACCGGGCCTCGGGGGGATGAATACGCAGTATTTT. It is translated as CASSYLIPGLGGMNTQYF.

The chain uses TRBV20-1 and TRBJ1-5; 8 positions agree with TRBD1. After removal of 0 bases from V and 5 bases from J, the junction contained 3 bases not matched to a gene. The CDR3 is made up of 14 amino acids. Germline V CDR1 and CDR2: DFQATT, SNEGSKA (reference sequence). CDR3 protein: CSAREQGGDQPQHF. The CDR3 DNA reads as TGCAGTGCTAGAGAACAGGGGGGCGATCAGCCCCAGCATTTT.

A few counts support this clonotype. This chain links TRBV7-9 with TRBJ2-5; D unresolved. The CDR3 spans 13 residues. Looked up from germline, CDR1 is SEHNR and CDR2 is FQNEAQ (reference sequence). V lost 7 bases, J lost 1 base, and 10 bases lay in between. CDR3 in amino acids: CASTKNGQETQYF. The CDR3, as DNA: TGTGCCAGCACCAAGAACGGCCAAGAGACCCAGTACTTC.

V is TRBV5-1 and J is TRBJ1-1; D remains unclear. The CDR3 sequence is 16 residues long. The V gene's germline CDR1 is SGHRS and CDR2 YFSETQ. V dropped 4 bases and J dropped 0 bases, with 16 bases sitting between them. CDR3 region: CASSIGPLGMNTEAFF. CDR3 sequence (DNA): TGCGCCAGCAGCATCGGGCCTCTAGGAATGAACACTGAAGCTTTCTTT.

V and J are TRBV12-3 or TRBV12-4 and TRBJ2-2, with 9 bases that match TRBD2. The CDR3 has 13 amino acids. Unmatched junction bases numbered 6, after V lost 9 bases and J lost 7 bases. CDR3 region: CASGTSWFGELFF. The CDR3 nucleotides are TGTGCCAGTGGGACTAGCTGGTTCGGGGAGCTGTTTTTT.

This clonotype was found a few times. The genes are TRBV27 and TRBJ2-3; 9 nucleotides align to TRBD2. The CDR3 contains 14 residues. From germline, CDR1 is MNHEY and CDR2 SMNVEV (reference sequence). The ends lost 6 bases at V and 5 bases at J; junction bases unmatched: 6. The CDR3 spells CASRGAGGRDTQYF. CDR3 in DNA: TGTGCCAGCAGAGGGGCGGGAGGGCGAGATACGCAGTATTTT.

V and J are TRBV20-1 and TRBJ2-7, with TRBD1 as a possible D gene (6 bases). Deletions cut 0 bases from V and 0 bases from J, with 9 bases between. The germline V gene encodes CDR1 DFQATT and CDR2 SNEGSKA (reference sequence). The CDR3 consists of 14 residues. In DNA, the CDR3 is TGCAGTGCTAGAGAGGGGGCGAGCTCCTACGAGCAGTACTTC. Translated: CSAREGASSYEQYF.

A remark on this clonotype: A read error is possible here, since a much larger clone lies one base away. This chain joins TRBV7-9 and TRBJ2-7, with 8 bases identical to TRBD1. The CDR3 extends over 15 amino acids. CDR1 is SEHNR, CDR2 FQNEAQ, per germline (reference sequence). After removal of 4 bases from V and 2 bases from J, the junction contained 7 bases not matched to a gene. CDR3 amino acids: CASSSTGGIAYEQYF. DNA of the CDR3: TGTGCCAGCAGCTCCACAGGGGGTATCGCCTACGAGCAGTACTTC.

CDR3 in DNA: TGTGCCAGCAGCGAAAGGGCCCCGGGACAGGGCCTAGAGACGCAGTATTTT. It is translated as CASSERAPGQGLETQYF. V usage is TRBV21-1 and J usage is TRBJ2-3; TRBD1, the table's D call, lacks a check against the DNA. TRBV21-1 is marked as a pseudogene. The CDR3 consists of 17 residues.

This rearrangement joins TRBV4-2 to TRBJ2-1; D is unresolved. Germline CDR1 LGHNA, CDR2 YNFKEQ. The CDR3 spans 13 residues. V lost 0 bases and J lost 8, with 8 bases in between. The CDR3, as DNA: TGTGCCAGCAGCCAAGATCTAGGGTATGAGCAGTTCTTC. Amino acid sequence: CASSQDLGYEQFF.

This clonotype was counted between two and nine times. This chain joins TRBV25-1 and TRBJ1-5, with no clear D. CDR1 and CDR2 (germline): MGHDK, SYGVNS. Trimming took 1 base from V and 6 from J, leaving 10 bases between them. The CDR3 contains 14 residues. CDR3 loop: CASSESGSRQPQHF. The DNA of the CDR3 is TGTGCCAGCAGTGAATCCGGTTCGCGTCAGCCCCAGCATTTT.

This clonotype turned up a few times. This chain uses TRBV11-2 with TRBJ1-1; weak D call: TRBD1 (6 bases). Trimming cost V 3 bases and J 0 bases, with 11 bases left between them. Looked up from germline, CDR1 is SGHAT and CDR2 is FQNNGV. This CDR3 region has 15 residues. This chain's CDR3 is CASSFRRGLNTEAFF. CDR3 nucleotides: TGTGCCAGCAGCTTCCGCAGGGGTTTGAACACTGAAGCTTTCTTT.

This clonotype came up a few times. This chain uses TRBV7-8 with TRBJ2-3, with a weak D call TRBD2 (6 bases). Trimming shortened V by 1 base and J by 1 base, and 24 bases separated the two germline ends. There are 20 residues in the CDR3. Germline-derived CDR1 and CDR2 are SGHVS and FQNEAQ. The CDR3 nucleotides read TGTGCCAGCAGCTTAGGTTTATTCCCGCCCGGGCCGGGGGGCACAGATACGCAGTATTTT. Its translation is CASSLGLFPPGPGGTDTQYF.

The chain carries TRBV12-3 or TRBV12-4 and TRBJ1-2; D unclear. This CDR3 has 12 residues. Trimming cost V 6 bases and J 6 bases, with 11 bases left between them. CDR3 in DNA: TGTGCCAGCAGCGACGGTTTTCATGGCTACACCTTC. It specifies CASSDGFHGYTF.

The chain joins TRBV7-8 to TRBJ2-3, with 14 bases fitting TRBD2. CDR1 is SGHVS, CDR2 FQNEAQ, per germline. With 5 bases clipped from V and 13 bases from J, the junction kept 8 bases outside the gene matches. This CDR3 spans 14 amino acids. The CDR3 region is CASSTGTSGSVEYF. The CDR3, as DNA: TGTGCCAGCAGCACCGGGACTAGCGGGAGTGTGGAGTATTTT.

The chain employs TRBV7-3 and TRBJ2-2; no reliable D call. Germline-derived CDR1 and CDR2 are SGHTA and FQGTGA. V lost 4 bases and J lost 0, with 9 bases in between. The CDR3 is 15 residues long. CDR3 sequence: CASSSDNSNTGELFF. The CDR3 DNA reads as TGTGCCAGCAGCTCAGATAATTCGAACACCGGGGAGCTGTTTTTT. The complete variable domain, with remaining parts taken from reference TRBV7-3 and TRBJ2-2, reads GAGVSQTPSNKVTEKGKYVELRCDPISGHTALYWYRQSLGQGPEFLIYFQGTGAADDSGLPNDRFFAVRPEGSVSTLKIQRTERGDSAVYLCASSSDNSNTGELFFGEGSRLTVL.

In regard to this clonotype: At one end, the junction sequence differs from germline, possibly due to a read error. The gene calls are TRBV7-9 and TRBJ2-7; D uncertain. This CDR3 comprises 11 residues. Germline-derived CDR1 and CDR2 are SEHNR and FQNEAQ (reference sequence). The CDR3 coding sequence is TGTGCCATCAGCCCATCCTACGAGCAGTACTTC. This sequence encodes CAISPSYEQYF. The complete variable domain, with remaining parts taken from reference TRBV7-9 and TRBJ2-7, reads DTGVSQNPRHKITKRGQNVTFRCDPISEHNRLYWYRQTLGQGPEFLTYFQNEAQLEKSRLLSDRFSAERPKGSFSTLEIQRTEQGDSAMYLCAISPSYEQYFGPGTRLTVT.

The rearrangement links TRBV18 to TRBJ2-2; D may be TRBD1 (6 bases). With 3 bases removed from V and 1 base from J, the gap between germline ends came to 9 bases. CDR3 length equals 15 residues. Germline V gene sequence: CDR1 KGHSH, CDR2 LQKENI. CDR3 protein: CASSPRRGNTGELFF. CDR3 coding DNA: TGTGCCAGCTCACCGCGCAGGGGGAACACCGGGGAGCTGTTTTTT.

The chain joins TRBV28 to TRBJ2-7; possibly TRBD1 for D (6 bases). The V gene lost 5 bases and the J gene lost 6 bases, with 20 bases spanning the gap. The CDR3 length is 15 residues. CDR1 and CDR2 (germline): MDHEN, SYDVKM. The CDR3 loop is CASSPWVDRSCEQYF. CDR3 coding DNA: TGTGCCAGCAGTCCTTGGGTAGACAGGAGCTGCGAGCAGTACTTC.

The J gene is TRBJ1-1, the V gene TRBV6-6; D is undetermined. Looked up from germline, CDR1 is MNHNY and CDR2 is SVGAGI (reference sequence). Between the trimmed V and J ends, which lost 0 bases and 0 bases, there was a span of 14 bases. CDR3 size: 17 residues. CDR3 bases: TGTGCCAGCAGTTACTCGATCAACGCAGGCATGAACACTGAAGCTTTCTTT. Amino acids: CASSYSINAGMNTEAFF.

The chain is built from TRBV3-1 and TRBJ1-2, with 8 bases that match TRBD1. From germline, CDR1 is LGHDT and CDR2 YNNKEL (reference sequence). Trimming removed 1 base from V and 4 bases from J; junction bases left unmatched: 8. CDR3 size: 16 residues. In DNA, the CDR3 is TGTGCCAGCAGCCAAGTAGGGACAGGCAAATCCTATGGCTACACCTTC. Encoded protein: CASSQVGTGKSYGYTF.